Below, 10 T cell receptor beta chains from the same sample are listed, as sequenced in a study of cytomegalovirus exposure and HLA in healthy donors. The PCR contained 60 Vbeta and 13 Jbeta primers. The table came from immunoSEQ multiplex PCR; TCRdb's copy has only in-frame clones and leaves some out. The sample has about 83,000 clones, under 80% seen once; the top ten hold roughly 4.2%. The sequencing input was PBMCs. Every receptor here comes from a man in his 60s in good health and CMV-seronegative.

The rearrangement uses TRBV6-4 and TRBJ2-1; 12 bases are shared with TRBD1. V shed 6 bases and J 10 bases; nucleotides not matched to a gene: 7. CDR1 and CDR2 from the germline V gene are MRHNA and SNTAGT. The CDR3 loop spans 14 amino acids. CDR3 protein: CASRPGQGAREQFF. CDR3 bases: TGTGCCAGCAGACCGGGACAGGGGGCCAGGGAGCAGTTCTTC.

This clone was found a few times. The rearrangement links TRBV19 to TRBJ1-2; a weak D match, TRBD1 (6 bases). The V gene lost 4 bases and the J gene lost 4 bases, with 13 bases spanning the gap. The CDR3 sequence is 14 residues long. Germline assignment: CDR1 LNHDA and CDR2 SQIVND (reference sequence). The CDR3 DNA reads TGTGCCAGTAGTACGGACAGACTCCGCTATGGCTACACCTTC. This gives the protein CASSTDRLRYGYTF.

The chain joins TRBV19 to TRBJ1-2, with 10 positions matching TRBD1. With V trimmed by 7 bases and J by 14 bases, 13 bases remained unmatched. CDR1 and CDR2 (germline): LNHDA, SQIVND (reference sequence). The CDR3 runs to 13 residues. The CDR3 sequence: CASNPFPGQGYTF. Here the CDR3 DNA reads TGTGCCAGTAACCCTTTTCCGGGACAGGGGTATACCTTC.

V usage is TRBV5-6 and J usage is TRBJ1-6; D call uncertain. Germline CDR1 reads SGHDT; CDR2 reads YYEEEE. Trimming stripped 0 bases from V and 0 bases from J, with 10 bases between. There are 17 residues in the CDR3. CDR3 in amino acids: CASSLGQYFSYNSPLHF. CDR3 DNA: TGTGCCAGCAGCTTGGGACAATATTTCTCCTATAATTCACCCCTCCACTTT.

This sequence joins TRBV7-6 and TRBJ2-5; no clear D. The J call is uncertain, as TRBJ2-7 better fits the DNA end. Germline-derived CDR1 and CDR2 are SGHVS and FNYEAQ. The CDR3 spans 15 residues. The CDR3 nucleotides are TGTGCCAGCAGCTTAAATCAGGTGGCCGCCTACGAGCAGTACTTC. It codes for CASSLNQVAAYEQYF.

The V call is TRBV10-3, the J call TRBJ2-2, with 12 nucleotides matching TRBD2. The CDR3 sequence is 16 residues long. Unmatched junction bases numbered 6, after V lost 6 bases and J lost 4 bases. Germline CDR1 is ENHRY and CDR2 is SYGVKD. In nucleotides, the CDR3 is TGTGCCATCAGGAGGACTAGCGGGGTGAGCACCGGGGAGCTGTTTTTT. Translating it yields CAIRRTSGVSTGELFF.

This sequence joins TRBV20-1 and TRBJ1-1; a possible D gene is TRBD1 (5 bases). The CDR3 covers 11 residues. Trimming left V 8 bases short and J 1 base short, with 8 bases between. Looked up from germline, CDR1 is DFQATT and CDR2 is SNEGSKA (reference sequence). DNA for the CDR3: TGCAGTTCGACAGAGAACACTGAAGCTTTCTTT. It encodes CSSTENTEAFF.

CDR3 nucleotide sequence: TGTGCCAGCAGTCCCAGGCGGACAGGGTTTGGCTACACCTTC. Translating gives CASSPRRTGFGYTF. V gene TRBV27 combines with J gene TRBJ1-2, with 8 bases that match TRBD1. The CDR3 covers 14 residues. The ends lost 5 bases at V and 7 bases at J; junction bases unmatched: 9. In germline, CDR1 is MNHEY, CDR2 SMNVEV (reference sequence).

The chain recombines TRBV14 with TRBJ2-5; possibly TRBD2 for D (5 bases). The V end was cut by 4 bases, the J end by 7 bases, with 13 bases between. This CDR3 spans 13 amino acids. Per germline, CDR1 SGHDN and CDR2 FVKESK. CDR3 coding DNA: TGTGCCAGCAGCCCTACGGGATTTTCGACCCAGTACTTC. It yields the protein CASSPTGFSTQYF.

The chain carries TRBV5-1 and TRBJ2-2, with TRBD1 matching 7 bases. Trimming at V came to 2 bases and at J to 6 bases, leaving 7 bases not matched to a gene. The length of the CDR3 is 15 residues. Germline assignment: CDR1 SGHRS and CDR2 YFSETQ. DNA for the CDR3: TGCGCCAGCAGCTTACTCCCCGGGACAGCCGGGGAGCTGTTTTTT. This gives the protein CASSLLPGTAGELFF.